Included here is one TCR beta chain sequence, with context. Antigen unknown. In the PCR, 60 Vbeta and 13 Jbeta primers were used. The protocol was immunoSEQ multiplex PCR, while the TCRdb copy is restricted to in-frame clones and leaves out a portion. This sample has about 140,000 clones, with around four fifths found just once. Germline V lookup: CDR1 KGHSH, CDR2 LQKENI. The CDR3 runs 15 residues. V lost 3 bases, J lost 3 bases, and 6 bases stayed unmatched. This specimen belongs to a study of cytomegalovirus exposure and HLA in healthy donors. Study background: An analysis done earlier identified 100 million to 140 million unique TCR beta sequences from 150 million to 200 million T cells.

Whole-study findings and limits: Differences between HLA loci emerged in a later analysis of TCR association rates, with DRB1 most and HLA-C fewest.

Specimen: PBMCs. The gene calls are TRBV18 and TRBJ2-7, with 9 bases that match TRBD1. The receptor was isolated from a man aged 25-45 years in good health and CMV-seropositive. CDR3 in DNA: TGTGCCAGCTCACCTTGGGACAGGGAGTACTACGAGCAGTACTTC. Its translation: CASSPWDREYYEQYF.